This T cell receptor beta chain derives from a study of blood T cell repertoires in COVID-19. Background on the study: Both acute and convalescent COVID-19 samples were obtained from the United States, Italy and Spain.

Recruitment covered about two dozen US areas and drew participants whose ages spanned roughly 18 to 100 years. Two negative PCRs, clearance, or symptom resolution had been documented for recovered Cohort 3 donors. Clones were read by immunoSEQ multiplex PCR, and TCRdb kept only the in-frame ones, dropping some. Of around 450,000 clones listed, around 90% are singletons. Germline lookup yields CDR1 LNHDA and CDR2 SQIVND (reference sequence). The ends lost 8 bases at V and 5 bases at J; junction bases unmatched: 7. The CDR3 is 16 residues long. The TCR sequence derives from a young woman who had recovered from COVID-19. This chain connects TRBV19 to TRBJ2-2; TRBD2 aligns across 14 bases. Sequencing was done on a sample of PBMCs or T cells enriched from blood (not recorded which). CDR3 DNA sequence: TGTGCCAGTGGGGGACTAGCGGGGGCCATAACCGGGGAGCTGTTTTTT. Translation: CASGGLAGAITGELFF.